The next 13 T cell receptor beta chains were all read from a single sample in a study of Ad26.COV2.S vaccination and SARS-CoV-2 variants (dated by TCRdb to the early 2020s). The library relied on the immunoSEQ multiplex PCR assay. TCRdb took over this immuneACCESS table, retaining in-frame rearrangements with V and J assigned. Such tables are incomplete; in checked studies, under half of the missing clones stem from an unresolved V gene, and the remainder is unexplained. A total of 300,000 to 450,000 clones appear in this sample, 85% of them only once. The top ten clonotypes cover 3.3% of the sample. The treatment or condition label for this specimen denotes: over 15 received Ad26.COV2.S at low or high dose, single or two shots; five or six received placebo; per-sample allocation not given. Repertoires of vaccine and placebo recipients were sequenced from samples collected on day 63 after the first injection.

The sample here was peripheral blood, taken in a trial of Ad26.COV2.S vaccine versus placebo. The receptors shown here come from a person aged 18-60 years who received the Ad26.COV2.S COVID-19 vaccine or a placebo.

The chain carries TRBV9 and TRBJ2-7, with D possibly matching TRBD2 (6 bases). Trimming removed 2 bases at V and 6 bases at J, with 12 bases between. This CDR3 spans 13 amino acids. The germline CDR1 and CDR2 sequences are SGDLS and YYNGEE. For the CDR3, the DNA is TGTGCCAGCAGCGTGAGTAGCGGCCCCGAGCAGTACTTC. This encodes CASSVSSGPEQYF. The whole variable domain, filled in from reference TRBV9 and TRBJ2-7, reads DSGVTQTPKHLITATGQRVTLRCSPRSGDLSVYWYQQSLDQGLQFLIQYYNGEERAKGNILERFSAQQFPDLHSELNLSSLELGDSALYFCASSVSSGPEQYFGPGTRLTVT.

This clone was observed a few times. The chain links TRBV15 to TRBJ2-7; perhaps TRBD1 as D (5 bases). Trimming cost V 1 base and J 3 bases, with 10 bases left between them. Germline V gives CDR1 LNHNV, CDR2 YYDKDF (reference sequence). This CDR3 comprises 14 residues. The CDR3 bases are TGTGCCACCAGCAGAGGACAGTCCTACTACGAGCAGTACTTC. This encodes CATSRGQSYYEQYF. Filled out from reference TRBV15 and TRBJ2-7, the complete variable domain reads DAMVIQNPRYQVTQFGKPVTLSCSQTLNHNVMYWYQQKSSQAPKLLFHYYDKDFNNEADTPDNFQSRRPNTSFCFLDIRSPGLGDTAMYLCATSRGQSYYEQYFGPGTRLTVT.

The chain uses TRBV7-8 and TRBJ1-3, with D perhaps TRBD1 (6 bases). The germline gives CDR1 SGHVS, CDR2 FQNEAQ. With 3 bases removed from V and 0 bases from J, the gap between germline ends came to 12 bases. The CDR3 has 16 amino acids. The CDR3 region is CASSFRTVSSGNTIYF. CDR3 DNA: TGTGCCAGCAGCTTCCGGACAGTTAGCTCTGGAAACACCATATATTTT.

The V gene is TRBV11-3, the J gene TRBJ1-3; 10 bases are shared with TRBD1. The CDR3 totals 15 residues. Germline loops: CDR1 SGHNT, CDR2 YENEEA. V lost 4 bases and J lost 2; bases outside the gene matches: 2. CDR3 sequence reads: CASSSGQGTGNTIYF. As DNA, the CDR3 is TGTGCCAGCAGCTCGGGACAGGGGACTGGAAACACCATATATTTT. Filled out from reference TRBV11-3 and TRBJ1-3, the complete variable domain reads EAGVVQSPRYKIIEKKQPVAFWCNPISGHNTLYWYLQNLGQGPELLIRYENEEAVDDSQLPKDRFSAERLKGVDSTLKIQPAELGDSAVYLCASSSGQGTGNTIYFGEGSWLTVV.

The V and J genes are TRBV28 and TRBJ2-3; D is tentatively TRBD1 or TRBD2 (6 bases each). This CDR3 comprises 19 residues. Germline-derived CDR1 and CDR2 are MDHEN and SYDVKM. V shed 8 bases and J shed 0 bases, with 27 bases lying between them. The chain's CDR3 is CASGGWGGGQGISTDTQYF. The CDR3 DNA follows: TGTGCCAGCGGCGGATGGGGAGGCGGGCAGGGGATAAGCACAGATACGCAGTATTTT.

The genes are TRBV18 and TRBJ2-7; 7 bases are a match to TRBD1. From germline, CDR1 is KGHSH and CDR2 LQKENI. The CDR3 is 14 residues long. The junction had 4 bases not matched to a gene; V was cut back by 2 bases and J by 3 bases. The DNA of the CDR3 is TGTGCCAGCTCACCATCGAACAGGGGCTACGAGCAGTACTTC. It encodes CASSPSNRGYEQYF.

CDR3 region: CASSLTGLADQFF. In nucleotides, the CDR3 is TGTGCCAGCAGCTTAACGGGACTAGCGGACCAGTTCTTC. The J gene is TRBJ2-1, the V gene TRBV7-9, with 11 bases fitting TRBD2. Germline V gene lookup returns CDR1 SEHNR and CDR2 FQNEAQ (reference sequence). The CDR3 is 13 residues long. Unmatched junction bases numbered 4, after V lost 2 bases and J lost 13 bases. The whole variable domain, remainder taken from reference TRBV7-9 and TRBJ2-1, is DTGVSQNPRHKITKRGQNVTFRCDPISEHNRLYWYRQTLGQGPEFLTYFQNEAQLEKSRLLSDRFSAERPKGSFSTLEIQRTEQGDSAMYLCASSLTGLADQFFGPGTRLTVL.

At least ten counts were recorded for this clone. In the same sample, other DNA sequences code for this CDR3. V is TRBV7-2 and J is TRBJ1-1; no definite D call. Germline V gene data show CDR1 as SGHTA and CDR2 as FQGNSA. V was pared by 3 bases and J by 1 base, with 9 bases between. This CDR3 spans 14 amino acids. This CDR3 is CASSFGSANTEAFF. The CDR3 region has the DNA TGTGCCAGCAGCTTTGGGTCAGCGAACACTGAAGCTTTCTTT.

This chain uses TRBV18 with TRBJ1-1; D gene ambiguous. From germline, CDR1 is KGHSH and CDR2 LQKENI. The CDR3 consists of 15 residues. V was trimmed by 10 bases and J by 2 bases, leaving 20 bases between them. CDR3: CATIKLGRKNTEAFF. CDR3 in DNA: TGTGCCACCATCAAACTGGGCAGGAAAAACACTGAAGCTTTCTTT.

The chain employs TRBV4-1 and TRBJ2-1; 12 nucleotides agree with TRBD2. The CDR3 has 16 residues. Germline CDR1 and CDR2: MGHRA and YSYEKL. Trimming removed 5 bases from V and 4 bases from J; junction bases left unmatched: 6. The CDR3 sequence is CASSLGTSGPYNEQFF. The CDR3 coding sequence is TGCGCCAGCAGCTTGGGGACTAGCGGGCCGTACAATGAGCAGTTCTTC.

The CDR3 sequence is CASSNGYSGELFF. The CDR3 DNA sequence: TGTGCCAGCAGCAACGGGTACAGCGGGGAGCTGTTTTTT. This chain uses TRBV7-9 with TRBJ2-2, with unresolved D. Germline CDR1 reads SEHNR; CDR2 reads FQNEAQ (reference sequence). The CDR3 runs to 13 residues. The V end lost 5 bases, the J end lost 7 bases, and 11 bases lay between the germline ends. Full variable domain (missing parts from reference TRBV7-9 and TRBJ2-2): DTGVSQNPRHKITKRGQNVTFRCDPISEHNRLYWYRQTLGQGPEFLTYFQNEAQLEKSRLLSDRFSAERPKGSFSTLEIQRTEQGDSAMYLCASSNGYSGELFFGEGSRLTVL.

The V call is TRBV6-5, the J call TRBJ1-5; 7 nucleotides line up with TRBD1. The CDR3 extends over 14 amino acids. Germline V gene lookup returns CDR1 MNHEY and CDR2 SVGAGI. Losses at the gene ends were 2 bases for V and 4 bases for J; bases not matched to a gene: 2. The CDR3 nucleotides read TGTGCCAGCAGTTACGCGACAGGGAATCAGCCCCAGCATTTT. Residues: CASSYATGNQPQHF.

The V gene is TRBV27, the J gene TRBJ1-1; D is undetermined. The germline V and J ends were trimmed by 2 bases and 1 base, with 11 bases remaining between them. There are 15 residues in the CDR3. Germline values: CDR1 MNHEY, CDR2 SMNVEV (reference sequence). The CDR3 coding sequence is TGTGCCAGCAGTTTAGCACGGGGTTGGAACACTGAAGCTTTCTTT. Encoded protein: CASSLARGWNTEAFF.